A single sample gave rise to the 15 T cell receptor beta chains below, sequenced in a study of beta chain features in type 1 diabetes. Findings and caveats of the study: Patients with Type 1 diabetes showed moderately but significantly shorter TCRB CDR3s in all four CD4+ subsets.

These receptors' targets are unknown. Of the isolated RNA, all was reverse transcribed, and so the sequenced material was expressed TCRB transcripts. Libraries were prepared by immunoSEQ multiplex PCR; TCRdb keeps only in-frame clonotypes and omits some of them. The sample comprises 65,000 to 85,000 clones, approximately 50% of which are singletons, and about 0.74% rests with the top ten. The sequenced material came from central memory CD4+ T cells from blood. Receptor source: a man in his thirties or forties with type 1 diabetes.

The V and J genes are TRBV14 and TRBJ1-2; 7 bases match TRBD1. CDR1 is SGHDN, CDR2 FVKESK, per germline. The CDR3 has 14 amino acids. Germline trimming cut 1 base from V and 5 bases from J; bases unmatched to any gene: 4. The CDR3 loop is CASSQAGRGYGYTF. The CDR3 DNA is TGTGCCAGCAGCCAAGCGGGCAGGGGGTATGGCTACACCTTC.

This clone was detected only a few times. The chain uses TRBV6-1 and TRBJ1-5, with TRBD1 matching over 8 bases. The CDR3 runs 20 residues. The germline gives CDR1 MNHNS, CDR2 SASEGT. Trimming cost V 1 base and J 0 bases; bases outside gene matches: 14. The CDR3 nucleotides read TGTGCCAGCAGTGAAGTCAATCCGGGACAGGCATCATATAGCAATCAGCCCCAGCATTTT. Its protein product is CASSEVNPGQASYSNQPQHF.

This clone was counted between two and nine times. The rearrangement joins TRBV6-1 to TRBJ1-1; D not resolved. Deletions cut 2 bases from V and 4 bases from J, with 14 bases between. The CDR3 covers 15 residues. Germline CDR1 MNHNS, CDR2 SASEGT. The CDR3 bases are TGTGCCAGCAGTGAACCCTTCCGGGGAGCCACTGAAGCTTTCTTT. Translating gives CASSEPFRGATEAFF.

This sequence joins TRBV19 and TRBJ1-5; 11 bases fit TRBD1. Germline loops: CDR1 LNHDA, CDR2 SQIVND (reference sequence). This CDR3 comprises 16 residues. V gave up 5 bases and J gave up 0 bases; unmatched junction bases: 3. CDR3 sequence: CASSLGTGGSNQPQHF. The CDR3 DNA is TGTGCCAGTAGTCTGGGGACAGGGGGTAGCAATCAGCCCCAGCATTTT.

The rearrangement links TRBV2 to TRBJ2-5; 8 bases align to TRBD1. The J call is doubtful: the DNA matches TRBJ2-7 better. This CDR3 is 14 amino acids long. Germline lookup yields CDR1 SNHLY and CDR2 FYNNEI. The CDR3 sequence is CASNRDRSLHEQYF. CDR3 nucleotide sequence: TGTGCCAGCAACCGGGACAGGTCTTTACACGAGCAGTACTTC.

The rearrangement uses TRBV2 and TRBJ2-1; 15 bases are a match to TRBD2. There are 15 residues in the CDR3. Germline V lookup: CDR1 SNHLY, CDR2 FYNNEI. J lost 7 bases, V lost 5 bases, and 3 bases had no gene match. The CDR3 loop is CASSIGLAGGNEQFF. The CDR3, as DNA: TGTGCCAGCAGTATAGGACTAGCGGGAGGGAATGAGCAGTTCTTC.

This clone has just a few counts. The chain couples TRBV5-5 to TRBJ2-7, with TRBD1 matching 7 bases. The CDR3 runs to 14 residues. V was pared by 3 bases and J by 0 bases, with 3 bases of the junction left unmatched. Germline lookup yields CDR1 SGHKS and CDR2 YYEKEE (reference sequence). The CDR3 protein is CASSSTGSSYEQYF. CDR3 coding DNA: TGTGCCAGCAGCTCGACAGGGTCCTCCTACGAGCAGTACTTC.

The V and J genes are TRBV5-1 and TRBJ1-1; D gene unclear. Germline assignment: CDR1 SGHRS and CDR2 YFSETQ. Trimming removed 6 bases at V and 12 bases at J, with 18 bases between. The CDR3 runs to 12 residues. CDR3 nucleotide sequence: TGCGCCAGCAATAGGGAGGGAATCGAACCTTTCTTT. Encoded protein: CASNREGIEPFF.

The chain employs TRBV4-1 and TRBJ2-7, with 9 positions matching TRBD2. This CDR3 comprises 17 residues. CDR1 is MGHRA and CDR2 is YSYEKL in the germline V gene. The trim removed 4 bases at V and 2 bases at J, leaving 12 bases unmatched. CDR3 amino acids: CASSPPRASGKAYEQYF. The CDR3 bases are TGCGCCAGCAGCCCCCCCCGGGCTAGCGGGAAGGCCTACGAGCAGTACTTC.

V is TRBV6-5 and J is TRBJ2-7; no firm D call. V was pared by 6 bases and J by 2 bases, with 14 bases between. In germline, CDR1 is MNHEY, CDR2 SVGAGI. The CDR3 sequence is 14 residues long. Written as DNA, the CDR3 is TGTGCCAGCAGCTTAAATCGAGGAGCCTACGAGCAGTACTTC. This gives the protein CASSLNRGAYEQYF.

The rearrangement joins TRBV11-2 to TRBJ2-5; 9 positions agree with TRBD1. The CDR3 is 14 amino acids. V dropped 6 bases and J dropped 5; count of bases not matched to a gene: 7. Germline assignment: CDR1 SGHAT and CDR2 FQNNGV. In DNA, the CDR3 is TGTGCCAGCAGGGCGACAGGGGGAGTGGAGACCCAGTACTTC. It codes for CASRATGGVETQYF.

CDR3 in amino acids: CASSSTRTSGEQYF. In DNA, the CDR3 is TGTGCCAGCAGCTCTACTCGGACTAGCGGTGAGCAGTACTTC. This chain uses TRBV7-2 with TRBJ2-7; 10 positions match TRBD2. The V gene's germline CDR1 is SGHTA and CDR2 FQGNSA. CDR3 length: 14 amino acids. V lost 4 bases to trimming and J lost 7 bases; unmatched junction nucleotides: 7.

This clone was detected a few times. CDR3 sequence: CASSESEGAQYF. CDR3 DNA sequence: TGCGCCAGCAGTGAGTCGGAAGGGGCGCAGTATTTT. The genes are TRBV10-1 and TRBJ2-3; possibly TRBD1 for D (5 bases). CDR3 size: 12 residues. Germline V gene sequence: CDR1 WNHNN, CDR2 SYGVQD (reference sequence). The V end was cut by 0 bases, the J end by 10 bases, with 8 bases between.

The chain recombines TRBV6-6 with TRBJ1-5; a possible D gene is TRBD1 (6 bases). The ends were cut back, 2 bases at V and 0 bases at J, with 8 bases in the middle. Germline V gene data show CDR1 as MNHNY and CDR2 as SVGAGI (reference sequence). CDR3 size: 15 residues. CDR3 loop: CASSYRGASNQPQHF. CDR3 bases: TGTGCCAGCAGTTACCGGGGGGCTAGCAATCAGCCCCAGCATTTT.

This clone showed up just a few times. The V gene is TRBV29-1, the J gene TRBJ2-3, with 7 nucleotides matching TRBD2. Trimming cost V 0 bases and J 1 base; bases outside gene matches: 10. The CDR3 covers 17 residues. Germline CDR1 and CDR2: SQVTM and ANQGSEA. As DNA, the CDR3 is TGCAGCGTTGAAGATGAGCGTGAGGGGAGGGGCACAGATACGCAGTATTTT. Amino acids: CSVEDEREGRGTDTQYF.